This T cell receptor beta chain was recorded in a study of blood T cell repertoires in COVID-19. Study at large: Acute and convalescent COVID-19 specimens originated in the United States, Italy and Spain.

In the original analysis: Estimates of nucleated cell counts were drawn from the amplification of reference gene primers. Generated by immunoSEQ multiplex PCR, the TCRdb table keeps only in-frame clones and is missing some. For V, J and clone size, that table is used; D and trimming come from the DNA. The data show more than 45,000 clones, approximately 83% seen once. The TCR originated in an elderly woman with acute or convalescent COVID-19. Sequenced material: peripheral blood.

In nucleotides, the CDR3 is TGTGCCAGCAGCGGACAGGGGGGCCACACTGAAGCTTTCTTT. Its protein product is CASSGQGGHTEAFF. The chain has TRBV5-4 and TRBJ1-1; 10 nucleotides match TRBD1. This CDR3 comprises 14 residues. Trimming cost V 4 bases and J 3 bases; bases outside gene matches: 3. Germline V gene data show CDR1 as SGHNT and CDR2 as YYREEE (reference sequence). Together with reference TRBV5-4 and TRBJ1-1, the CDR3 gives the full variable domain: ETGVTQSPTHLIKTRGQQVTLRCSSQSGHNTVSWYQQALGQGPQFIFQYYREEENGRGNFPPRFSGLQFPNYSSELNVNALELDDSALYLCASSGQGGHTEAFFGQGTRLTVV.